This passage covers 9 T cell receptor beta chains from one sample sequenced in a study of post-analysis software for immune sequencing data. General study findings and limits: With TRBV5-6, TRBV5-1 and TRBV20-1 included, a handful of TRBV segments were more frequent in patients than in controls.

Their target antigens are unknown. Each TCR beta cDNA library carried unique molecular identifiers. TCRdb re-analysed the PCR reads in MiXCR, keeping a single row per CDR3 protein. The sample contains hundreds of thousands of distinct CDR3 sequences, 25% to 30% of which appear only once. The sequenced material came from blood. The receptor set was obtained from a girl aged 5 to 17 with multiple sclerosis.

This clonotype has a handful of counts. The chain carries TRBV20-1 and TRBJ1-5, with D unresolved. Trimming shortened V by 1 base and J by 2 bases, and 9 bases separated the two germline ends. This CDR3 contains 14 residues. CDR1 and CDR2 (germline): DFQATT, SNEGSKA (reference sequence). CDR3 sequence reads: CSARVGRGNQPQHF. Written as DNA, the CDR3 is TGCAGTGCTAGAGTGGGGAGGGGCAATCAGCCCCAGCATTTT.

This rearrangement joins TRBV2 to TRBJ2-3, with D possibly called TRBD1 or TRBD2 (5 bases each). Per the germline V gene, CDR1 is SNHLY and CDR2 is FYNNEI. The V gene lost 4 bases and the J gene lost 0 bases, with 11 bases spanning the gap. The CDR3 is 15 amino acids. CDR3: CASSAPRDSTDTQYF. The CDR3, as DNA: TGTGCCAGCAGTGCCCCTAGGGACAGCACAGATACGCAGTATTTT.

V and J are TRBV27 and TRBJ1-2; TRBD1 agrees at 9 bases. Germline values: CDR1 MNHEY, CDR2 SMNVEV (reference sequence). CDR3 length: 13 residues. V lost 6 bases and J lost 8; bases outside the gene matches: 7. CDR3 nucleotide sequence: TGTGCCAGCAGCAAGGGACAGGGTGAAGGCTACACCTTC. Encoded protein: CASSKGQGEGYTF.

This clonotype was counted a few times. This sequence joins TRBV5-5 and TRBJ2-5, with 7 bases that match TRBD2. Trimming at V came to 2 bases and at J to 2 bases, leaving 9 bases not matched to a gene. This CDR3 comprises 16 residues. Germline V lookup: CDR1 SGHKS, CDR2 YYEKEE (reference sequence). CDR3: CASSFIPGLGQETQYF. The CDR3 bases are TGTGCCAGCAGCTTTATCCCCGGACTAGGGCAAGAGACCCAGTACTTC.

The V call is TRBV6-4, the J call TRBJ1-1; D is undetermined. This CDR3 comprises 14 residues. V lost 4 bases and J 3 bases, leaving 12 bases between the germline ends. The germline V gene encodes CDR1 MRHNA and CDR2 SNTAGT. The CDR3 sequence is CASSGNLGDTEAFF. For the CDR3, the DNA is TGTGCCAGCAGTGGCAACCTCGGGGACACTGAAGCTTTCTTT.

This clonotype was counted only a few times. J is TRBJ1-6 and V is TRBV2, with D tentatively TRBD1 (5 bases). Germline CDR1 and CDR2: SNHLY and FYNNEI. Trimming took 8 bases from V and 6 from J, leaving 17 bases between them. This CDR3 is built from 15 residues. CDR3 coding DNA: TGTGCCAGCCGCAACCCGGGGCAGATTAATTCACCCCTCCACTTT. Residues: CASRNPGQINSPLHF.

The DNA for the CDR3 is TGTGCCAGCTCACCACGGACAGGGGGCCATGGCTACACCTTC. It specifies CASSPRTGGHGYTF. The rearrangement links TRBV18 to TRBJ1-2; TRBD1 matches at 11 bases. The V segment lost 1 base and the J segment 6 bases; nucleotides outside the gene matches: 1. The CDR3 totals 14 residues. From germline, CDR1 is KGHSH and CDR2 LQKENI.

This clonotype has only a few counts. The chain carries TRBV29-1 and TRBJ2-5; no firm D call. Per germline, CDR1 SQVTM and CDR2 ANQGSEA. The CDR3 loop spans 12 amino acids. V lost 5 bases to trimming and J lost 2 bases, with 9 bases between them. The CDR3 DNA is TGCAGCGTTTCTAAAGGGCAAGAGACCCAGTACTTC. Protein: CSVSKGQETQYF.

This chain uses TRBV20-1 with TRBJ1-2; TRBD1 is a possible D gene (5 bases). This CDR3 contains 14 residues. The germline V gene has CDR1 DFQATT and CDR2 SNEGSKA (reference sequence). The V end was cut by 6 bases, the J end by 5 bases, with 19 bases between. The CDR3, as DNA: TGCAGTGCCCGCGGGGGTCAGACAAATTATGGCTACACCTTC. Translation: CSARGGQTNYGYTF.